This T cell receptor (beta chain) was sequenced for a study of high-grade serous ovarian cancer treatment subgroups (TCRdb year 2021). For the wider study: On average, each sample produced around 13,000 sequencing reads and nearly 7,500 unique TCR beta rearrangements. Under a laparoscopic triage algorithm, patients with high-grade serous ovarian cancer were grouped by complete gross resection or by neoadjuvant chemotherapy response, and the study profiled the TCR beta repertoires of these patients. The cohort comprised roughly 30 patients: roughly 10 with no residual disease after primary surgery (R0), roughly 10 excellent NACT responders, and roughly 10 poor NACT responders. One primary tumor sample and two metastatic tumor samples were collected from each patient, for a total of around 90 samples. The research as a whole found: Because bulk tumor TCR sequencing provided no spatial information, insight into HGSC tumor complexity and diversity was limited. TCR clonal relatedness was found to be positively correlated with neoantigen level and, by trend, with copy number variation and mutation load derived from whole-genome sequencing. Repertoire similarity between tumors from the same patient ranged from about 0.095 to 0.8, while tumors from different patients showed almost no similarity. TCR repertoire analyses focused on CDR3; CDR1 and CDR2 were not analyzed.

CDR1 and CDR2, per the germline V gene, are MNHEY and SVGAGI. V is shortened by 6 bases, J by 5 bases, and the region joining them spans 10 bases. Taken from cysteine to phenylalanine, the CDR3 has 13 residues. Only CDR3 DNA is held: 39 bases, read in frame from base 1. This clone is medium-sized (0.01 to 0.1%). Its antigen target is currently unknown. Base quality data are lacking; no much larger clone is found one base away. The 75 to 95 tumor samples underwent high-throughput TCR profiling with ImmunoSEQ. Processing in the source paper ran as follows. Richness (unique productive sequences), clonality, evenness and relatedness were included as repertoire diversity metrics, and similarity between samples was assessed with the Bhattacharyya coefficient. A sensitivity analysis that removed TCRs with fewer than two reads produced consistent conclusions. The source is immuneACCESS, and TCRdb retained only in-frame sequences with V and J called. Part of the clones is not carried over; for the studies checked, unresolved V genes explain less than half of this, and the remainder is unexplained. The DNA gave D and trimming, while V, J and clone size come from that table. The sample contains under 10,000 clones, about two thirds of them found a single time. Together, the top ten hold about 5% of the sample.

Collection of tumor samples took place before definitive surgery or chemotherapy. Genomic DNA was extracted by the MD Anderson Biospecimen Extraction Resource, and TCR sequencing was done by the MD Anderson Cancer Genomics Laboratory. This receptor was obtained from a human donor with high-grade serous ovarian cancer. Sequencing input: tumor tissue. The chain uses TRBV6-5 and TRBJ1-4, with the D gene call left open. The CDR3: CASRDTVNEKLFF. The nucleotide sequence reads as follows: TGTGCCAGCAGGGATACGGTGAATGAAAAACTGTTTTTT.